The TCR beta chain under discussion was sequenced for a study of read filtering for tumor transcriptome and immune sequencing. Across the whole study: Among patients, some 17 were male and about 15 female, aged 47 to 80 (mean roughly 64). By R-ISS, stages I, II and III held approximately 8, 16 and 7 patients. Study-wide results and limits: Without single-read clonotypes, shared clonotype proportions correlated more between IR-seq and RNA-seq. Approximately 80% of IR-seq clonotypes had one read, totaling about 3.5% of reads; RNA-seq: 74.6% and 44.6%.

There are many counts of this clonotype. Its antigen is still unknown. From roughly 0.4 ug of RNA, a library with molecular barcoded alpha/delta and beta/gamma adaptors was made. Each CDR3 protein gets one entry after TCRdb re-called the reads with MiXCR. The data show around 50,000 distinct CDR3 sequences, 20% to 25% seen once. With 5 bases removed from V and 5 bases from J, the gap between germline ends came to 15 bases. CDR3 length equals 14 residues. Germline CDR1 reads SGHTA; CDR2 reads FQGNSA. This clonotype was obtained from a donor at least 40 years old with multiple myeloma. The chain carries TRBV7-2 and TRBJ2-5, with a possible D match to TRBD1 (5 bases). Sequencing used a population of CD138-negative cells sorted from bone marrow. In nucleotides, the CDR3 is TGTGCCAGCAGCCCGTCAGGGATTAGGGAGACCCAGTACTTC. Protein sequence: CASSPSGIRETQYF.